Sequencing of this TCR beta chain was carried out in a study of tumor and adjacent non-tumor tissue in lung cancer. Overall study: Stage I to III disease affected about ten men and about 5 women aged about 31 to 85.

Germline CDR1 MNHEY, CDR2 SVGEGT. The V gene lost 7 bases and the J gene lost 2 bases, with 18 bases spanning the gap. The CDR3 runs 15 residues. This sample's RNA came from whole unsorted tissue. More than 3 cm separated this lung sample from the edge of the tumor. A modified ARM-PCR protocol with three rounds of nested PCR amplified TCRbeta. Each CDR3 protein gets one entry after TCRdb re-called the multiplex PCR reads with MiXCR. The sample carries 100,000 or so distinct CDR3 sequences, roughly 60% recorded once. This chain joins TRBV6-2 or TRBV6-3 and TRBJ2-7; D is possibly TRBD2 (6 bases). The sequence derives from a man aged 25 to 45 with non-small cell lung cancer. The sequencing sample was made of distant non-tumor lung tissue. The CDR3 spells CASKTTSGRTYEQYF. The CDR3 DNA reads as TGTGCCAGCAAAACGACTAGTGGGAGGACCTACGAGCAGTACTTC.